The present TCR beta chain was sequenced within a study of blood T cell repertoires in COVID-19. Turning to the study itself: The study drew acute and convalescent COVID-19 samples from the United States, Italy and Spain.

Clinical history as reported by participants underpinned cohort assignment. Within the 2 weeks before study entry, each person in the exposed group met a COVID-19 case. Trimming removed 4 bases at V and 4 bases at J, with 13 bases between. The germline CDR1 and CDR2 sequences are SGHNT and YENEEA. The CDR3 contains 14 residues. Original methodology: Amplifying reference gene primers gave estimates of nucleated cell counts. Clones were read by immunoSEQ multiplex PCR, and TCRdb kept only the in-frame ones, dropping some. D and trimming were read from the DNA, whereas the V and J calls and clone size are those reported in that table. Of approximately 220,000 clones listed, around four fifths were seen once; the top ten hold more than 4.5%.

The sample taken for sequencing was PBMCs or T cells enriched from blood (not recorded which). This rearrangement joins TRBV11-3 to TRBJ1-1; D not resolved. The sequence derives from a woman in her forties or fifties who had been exposed to COVID-19. The CDR3 loop reads CASSSGGASTEAFF. CDR3 bases: TGTGCCAGCAGCTCAGGTGGTGCCAGCACTGAAGCTTTCTTT.